This TCR beta chain was sequenced for a study of T cells in Graves' hyperthyroidism and ophthalmopathy (dated by TCRdb to the late 2010s). With regard to the full study: Peripheral blood was sampled at the time of initial diagnosis, prior to any treatment. To identify distinguishing TCR V-J signatures, a discovery cohort of roughly 100 patients was used, comprising some 43 with Graves' ophthalmopathy and roughly 60 with stable Graves' hyperthyroidism. Prospective prediction of ophthalmopathy was tested in an independent validation cohort consisting of under 20 hyperthyroidism patients and more than 15 patients who later progressed to ophthalmopathy. The roughly 94 discovery patients were randomly split 7:3 into training and test sets. In about six Graves' hyperthyroidism patients, the study also compared T-cell repertoires from thyroid tissue with T-cell repertoires from blood. Following sampling, methimazole starting at 30 mg daily was given to hyperthyroidism patients, and high-dose intravenous methylprednisolone was given to ophthalmopathy patients. According to the paper, TCR Vbeta CDR3 sequencing was carried out on over 130 peripheral blood samples, which came from fewer than 50 ophthalmopathy, 80 or so hyperthyroidism and approximately 17 progressor patients. Study-wide conclusions, independent of this receptor: Blood samples also contained most of the expanded thyroid clonotypes (frequency above 0.001), which suggests that blood repertoires may reflect thyroid immune responses. Ophthalmopathy was separated from stable hyperthyroidism by a 13 V-J signature model, with approximately 90% sensitivity and about 81% specificity obtained in cross-validation and 80%/75% obtained in testing. During validation, the model predicted progression to ophthalmopathy a median of approximately 7 months ahead of onset, with roughly 65% sensitivity and around 72% specificity. Sample size was not statistically predetermined, and investigators were not blinded to group allocation.

TCR beta CDR3 regions were amplified from RNA transcripts. A first-round RT-PCR of the TCR CDR3 used the HTBI primer set with the Qiagen OneStep RT-PCR kit. Libraries were constructed in a second round of multiplex PCR, after which size selection and purification were carried out. Paired-end sequencing of the libraries was performed with 100 bp reads on an Illumina HiSeq2000. As for the original processing: SOAPnuke was used to process the raw data, with reads discarded if the reads contained adapters or uncalled bases, had a mean Phred below 15, or lacked an exact constant-primer or identifier match. High-quality paired reads were merged with COPE v1.2.5, and unique nucleotide sequences were defined as clonotypes. Clonotypes were aligned to IMGT TRBV, TRBD and TRBJ reference segments using MiTCR v1.1. The analysis included only V-J combinations with a frequency above 0.0001, which together covered around 99% of the repertoires. A TCS score was defined as the ratio between F50 (clonal expansion) and ExV (chaos), using BLOSUM62-based TCRdist between CDR3 peptides within each V-J. Welch's t-statistics and random forest reduced just over 500 V-J features to roughly 13, which were used in a naive Bayes classifier (R e1071). TCRdb trimmed public reads at Q25 via fastp, called clones via MiXCR and kept in-frame beta chains. Each CDR3 protein appears once, grouped with its most common genes and DNA. The V and J calls were determined by TCRdb, not by the authors. This sample is represented by 500,000 to 650,000 distinct CDR3 sequences; about 20% of them were singletons. The ten largest account for roughly 44% of the sample.

As to this clonotype: Its recognized antigen is unknown. Base-call qualities are not available, and no considerably larger clone is one nucleotide away.

V is clipped by 6 bases and J by 7 bases, and the sequence between their germline boundaries is 15 bases long. CDR1 and CDR2, looked up from the germline V gene, are SGHVS and FNYEAQ. The CDR3 sequence holds 14 residues, the cysteine and phenylalanine included. The kept DNA is CDR3 alone, 42 bases in frame from the first base. Moderately to severely active disease, a Clinical Activity Score of at least 3, a NOSPECS grade of at least 4, and a duration under 3 months were present in ophthalmopathy patients. The study excluded patients with uncontrolled infections, other autoimmune diseases, pregnancy or lactation. Clinical symptoms, serum thyroxine and TRAb, thyroid ultrasound, and orbital computed tomography formed the basis for the diagnoses. Ficoll-Paque density gradient centrifugation was used to isolate PBMCs from around 10 ml of fresh peripheral blood. Total RNA was extracted using Trizol reagent, and RNA quality was assessed on an Agilent 2100 Bioanalyzer.

The sample consisted of blood. The V gene is TRBV7-6 and the J gene is TRBJ1-4; a tentative D match to TRBD1 spans 6 bases. This clonotype was obtained from a man between 35 and 55 years old with Graves' ophthalmopathy. The DNA reads as follows: TGTGCCAGCAGTCTAACAGGGATAAGTGAAAAACTGTTTTTT. Its protein product is CASSLTGISEKLFF.